One and the same sample provided the 10 T cell receptor beta chains below, sequenced in a study of cytomegalovirus exposure and HLA in healthy donors. The data were produced by immunoSEQ multiplex PCR, yet TCRdb's version contains in-frame clones alone and is incomplete. Of roughly 130,000 clones listed, about 90% are singletons. Sequenced material: PBMCs. The receptors stem from a young man in good health and CMV-seronegative.

The chain joins TRBV6-5 to TRBJ2-2, with 8 positions matching TRBD1. In germline, CDR1 is MNHEY, CDR2 SVGAGI. The CDR3 has 15 amino acids. V lost 5 bases to trimming and J lost 6 bases; unmatched junction nucleotides: 8. CDR3 nucleotides: TGTGCCAGCAGTACCCGAACAGGGGGATCCGGGGAGCTGTTTTTT. Amino acid sequence: CASSTRTGGSGELFF.

The rearrangement links TRBV4-1 to TRBJ2-7; 7 bases are a match to TRBD1. The CDR3 is 14 amino acids. Germline CDR1 reads MGHRA; CDR2 reads YSYEKL. Germline trimming cut 2 bases from V and 1 base from J; bases unmatched to any gene: 2. The CDR3 coding sequence is TGCGCCAGCAGCCAACAGACAGGGTCCTACGAGCAGTACTTC. This sequence encodes CASSQQTGSYEQYF.

This chain links TRBV5-1 with TRBJ2-1; TRBD2 is a possible D gene (6 bases). Germline CDR1 is SGHRS and CDR2 is YFSETQ. V dropped 0 bases and J dropped 7 bases, with 17 bases sitting between them. The CDR3 totals 16 residues. CDR3 coding DNA: TGCGCCAGCAGCTTGGTGGTACGGGGCGCGGGGAATGAGCAGTTCTTC. Its protein is CASSLVVRGAGNEQFF.

This sequence joins TRBV30 and TRBJ2-7, with 8 bases that match TRBD2. V gave up 1 base and J gave up 5 bases; unmatched junction bases: 4. The CDR3 covers 13 residues. Germline CDR1 and CDR2: GTSNPN and SVGIG (reference sequence). The CDR3: CAWSAGLGDEQYF. The DNA for the CDR3 is TGTGCCTGGAGTGCGGGACTAGGAGACGAGCAGTACTTC.

The chain carries TRBV6-1 and TRBJ2-3; TRBD2 matches at 11 bases. The junction had 7 bases not matched to a gene; V was cut back by 2 bases and J by 9 bases. CDR1 and CDR2 from the germline V gene are MNHNS and SASEGT. The CDR3 totals 15 residues. In DNA form, the CDR3 reads TGTGCCAGCAGTGAACTAGCGGGAGGACCAAACACGCAGTATTTT. This codes for CASSELAGGPNTQYF.

This clone is a singleton in its sample. V gene TRBV5-1 combines with J gene TRBJ2-5; possibly TRBD2 for D (7 bases). The germline gives CDR1 SGHRS, CDR2 YFSETQ. Between the trimmed V and J ends, which lost 4 bases and 5 bases, there was a span of 12 bases. The CDR3 runs 13 residues. The CDR3 nucleotides are TGCGCCAGCAGCCTCGGGGGGCAGGAGACCCAGTACTTC. It specifies CASSLGGQETQYF.

The J gene is TRBJ2-1, the V gene TRBV11-1; TRBD2 aligns across 15 bases. The V gene's germline CDR1 is SGHAT and CDR2 FQDESV (reference sequence). This CDR3 is 16 amino acids long. Losses at the gene ends were 5 bases for V and 7 bases for J; bases not matched to a gene: 6. Written as DNA, the CDR3 is TGTGCCAGCAGCCGTGGACTAGCGGGAGGGGCGAATGAGCAGTTCTTC. Its protein product is CASSRGLAGGANEQFF. The full variable domain, rest sourced from reference TRBV11-1 and TRBJ2-1, is EAEVAQSPRYKITEKSQAVAFWCDPISGHATLYWYRQILGQGPELLVQFQDESVVDDSQLPKDRFSAERLKGVDSTLKIQPAELGDSAMYLCASSRGLAGGANEQFFGPGTRLTVL.

V is TRBV11-3 and J is TRBJ2-7; TRBD2 is a possible D gene (6 bases). CDR1 SGHNT and CDR2 YENEEA come from the germline V gene. The ends were cut back, 5 bases at V and 4 bases at J, with 24 bases in the middle. The CDR3 consists of 17 residues. DNA of the CDR3: TGTGCCAGCAGCCCATCCGCCCTGGGACGGGAGATTTACGAGCAGTACTTC. It yields the protein CASSPSALGREIYEQYF.

This sequence joins TRBV30 and TRBJ2-1; 9 bases map to TRBD1. The CDR3 length is 15 residues. Trimming at V came to 4 bases and at J to 6 bases, leaving 10 bases not matched to a gene. Germline loops: CDR1 GTSNPN, CDR2 SVGIG (reference sequence). The CDR3: CAWKFRDRAVNEQFF. The CDR3 DNA follows: TGTGCCTGGAAATTTCGGGACAGGGCTGTCAATGAGCAGTTCTTC.

The CDR3 nucleotides read TGCGCCAGCAGCTTGTCTCCGGCAGGGGGCACTGAAGCTTTCTTT. It codes for CASSLSPAGGTEAFF. The genes are TRBV5-1 and TRBJ1-1; the match to TRBD1 covers 7 bases. CDR1 SGHRS and CDR2 YFSETQ come from the germline V gene. V gave up 1 base and J gave up 4 bases; unmatched junction bases: 7. The CDR3 is made up of 15 amino acids.